Given below is one T cell receptor (beta chain) in context. This sample is part of a study of blood T cell repertoires in COVID-19. The assay was immunoSEQ multiplex PCR, and TCRdb's table has in-frame clones only and misses some. The data show roughly 290,000 clones, 80% to 95% seen once. This CDR3 region has 13 residues. Trimming cost V 1 base and J 7 bases; bases outside gene matches: 4. The V gene's germline CDR1 is SGDLS and CDR2 YYNGEE. This TCR was recovered from a woman aged 25 to 45 with COVID-19, enrolled during active disease. The sequenced sample consisted of peripheral blood. This chain connects TRBV9 to TRBJ2-5; TRBD2 aligns across 7 bases. The CDR3 DNA is TGTGCCAGCAGCGTAACCGGACTAGGGACCCAGTACTTC. It specifies CASSVTGLGTQYF.